A selection of T cell receptor beta chains follows, all from one sample in a study of blood T cell repertoires in COVID-19. TCRdb's copy holds only in-frame clones and misses some; the assay was immunoSEQ multiplex PCR. The sample holds tens of thousands of clones, roughly 87% seen once. Sequencing used peripheral blood. The receptor source for this set is a man of 80 years or more in a cohort sampled during active COVID-19. CDR3s leave out the opening cysteine and the closing phenylalanine or tryptophan. The order of the fields is V gene, J gene, CDR3 protein.

v_gene: TRBV4-1; j_gene: TRBJ2-2; CDR3aa: ASSPYLAGGPTGELF
v_gene: TRBV18; j_gene: TRBJ2-6; CDR3aa: ASSPFGAGANVLT
v_gene: TRBV7-9; j_gene: TRBJ1-3; CDR3aa: ASSLDRAGNTIY
v_gene: TRBV6-5; j_gene: TRBJ1-6; CDR3aa: ASSYSQGNSPLH
v_gene: TRBV6-5; j_gene: TRBJ2-7; CDR3aa: ASSLRTGGNEQY
v_gene: TRBV9; j_gene: TRBJ2-3; CDR3aa: ASSVRTGVGDTQY
v_gene: TRBV6-1; j_gene: TRBJ2-7; CDR3aa: ASSELSYEQY
v_gene: TRBV4-2; j_gene: TRBJ1-1; CDR3aa: ASSQGRQTNTEAF
v_gene: TRBV5-4; j_gene: TRBJ2-5; CDR3aa: ASSFAGVETQY
v_gene: TRBV12-3/TRBV12-4; j_gene: TRBJ1-1; CDR3aa: ASSLGAMAF
v_gene: TRBV7-9; j_gene: TRBJ1-2; CDR3aa: ASSLGGGPNYGYT
v_gene: TRBV5-1; j_gene: TRBJ2-3; CDR3aa: ASSRQGVNTDTQY
v_gene: TRBV10-2; j_gene: TRBJ2-5; CDR3aa: ASSEQGISETQY
v_gene: TRBV14; j_gene: TRBJ2-7; CDR3aa: ASSPSPTGRESSYEQY
v_gene: TRBV4-2; j_gene: TRBJ2-3; CDR3aa: ASSQARREGRDTQY
v_gene: TRBV3-1/TRBV3-2; j_gene: TRBJ2-7; CDR3aa: ASSQDYRSYEQY
v_gene: TRBV6-6; j_gene: TRBJ1-5; CDR3aa: ASSYGTGAQPQH
v_gene: TRBV4-1; j_gene: TRBJ1-2; CDR3aa: ASSQDRTGGYT
v_gene: TRBV2; j_gene: TRBJ1-1; CDR3aa: ASSQGANTEAF
v_gene: TRBV9; j_gene: TRBJ2-2; CDR3aa: ASSFGLAGKTGELF
v_gene: TRBV10-2; j_gene: TRBJ2-7; CDR3aa: ASSDWRESLYEQY
v_gene: TRBV5-1; j_gene: TRBJ2-6; CDR3aa: ASSLEAGVGANVLT
v_gene: TRBV7-2; j_gene: TRBJ2-1; CDR3aa: ASSLIGGSVGNEQF
v_gene: TRBV18; j_gene: TRBJ2-1; CDR3aa: ASSPGTIINEQF
v_gene: TRBV15; j_gene: TRBJ1-4; CDR3aa: ATSRGSTGENEKLF
v_gene: TRBV5-4; j_gene: TRBJ1-1; CDR3aa: ASSLGQGLNTEAF
v_gene: TRBV6-2/TRBV6-3; j_gene: TRBJ2-7; CDR3aa: ASSYYDRQILPEQY
v_gene: TRBV18; j_gene: TRBJ1-5; CDR3aa: ASSLQGSGNQPQH
v_gene: TRBV3-1/TRBV3-2; j_gene: TRBJ2-6; CDR3aa: ASSQAGRAGANVLT
v_gene: TRBV5-4; j_gene: TRBJ2-1; CDR3aa: ASSSGQGISNEQF
v_gene: TRBV6-2/TRBV6-3; j_gene: TRBJ1-6; CDR3aa: ASSYPANNSPLH
v_gene: TRBV4-2; j_gene: TRBJ2-5; CDR3aa: ASSQDPSGQETQY
v_gene: TRBV30; j_gene: TRBJ1-6; CDR3aa: AWRGQGGSPLH
v_gene: TRBV3-1/TRBV3-2; j_gene: TRBJ2-2; CDR3aa: ASSPRTSGRSGTGELF
v_gene: TRBV7-9; j_gene: TRBJ2-3; CDR3aa: ASRWGLAGLTDTQY
v_gene: TRBV7-2; j_gene: TRBJ1-3; CDR3aa: ASSPDFSSGRNTIY
v_gene: TRBV29-1; j_gene: TRBJ2-5; CDR3aa: SPDREGETQY
v_gene: TRBV6-2/TRBV6-3; j_gene: TRBJ2-1; CDR3aa: ASSSPTSGGAEQF
v_gene: TRBV7-9; j_gene: TRBJ1-1; CDR3aa: ASSPGTPNTEAF
v_gene: TRBV6-1; j_gene: TRBJ1-6; CDR3aa: ASSDVEGAVFLSYSPLH
v_gene: TRBV10-2; j_gene: TRBJ1-1; CDR3aa: ASSGTGGGNTEAF
v_gene: TRBV2; j_gene: TRBJ2-7; CDR3aa: ASRRQEPSYEQY
v_gene: TRBV7-6; j_gene: TRBJ2-4; CDR3aa: ASSLGPGENIQY
v_gene: TRBV19; j_gene: TRBJ1-2; CDR3aa: ASSLGGLNYGYT
v_gene: TRBV11-3; j_gene: TRBJ2-1; CDR3aa: ASSLDVTGIPF
v_gene: TRBV5-1; j_gene: TRBJ1-1; CDR3aa: ASSLGGERNTEAF
v_gene: TRBV6-5; j_gene: TRBJ1-3; CDR3aa: ASGPNSGNTIY
v_gene: TRBV30; j_gene: TRBJ2-7; CDR3aa: AWSFGLASSYEQY
v_gene: TRBV7-2; j_gene: TRBJ1-1; CDR3aa: ASSLADRGRTEAF
v_gene: TRBV27; j_gene: TRBJ1-6; CDR3aa: ASSGTGGGHSPLH
v_gene: TRBV18; j_gene: TRBJ1-1; CDR3aa: ASSLTGGTEAF
v_gene: TRBV14; j_gene: TRBJ2-7; CDR3aa: ASSQRILPYEQY
v_gene: TRBV5-6; j_gene: TRBJ2-5; CDR3aa: ASSLRYQETQY
v_gene: TRBV6-2/TRBV6-3; j_gene: TRBJ2-5; CDR3aa: ASSYARRGGAETQY
v_gene: TRBV10-1; j_gene: TRBJ2-5; CDR3aa: ASSTGQETQY